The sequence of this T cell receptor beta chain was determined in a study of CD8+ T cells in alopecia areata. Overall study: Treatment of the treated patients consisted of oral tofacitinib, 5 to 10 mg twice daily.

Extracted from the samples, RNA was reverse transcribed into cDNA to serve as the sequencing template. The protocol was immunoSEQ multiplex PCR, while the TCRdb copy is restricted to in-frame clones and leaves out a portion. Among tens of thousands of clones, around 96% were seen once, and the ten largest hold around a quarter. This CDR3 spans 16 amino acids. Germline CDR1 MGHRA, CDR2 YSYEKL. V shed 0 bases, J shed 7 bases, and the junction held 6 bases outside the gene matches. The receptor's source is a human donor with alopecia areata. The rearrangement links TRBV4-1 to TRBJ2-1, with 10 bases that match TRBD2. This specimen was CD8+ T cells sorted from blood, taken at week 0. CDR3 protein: CASSQDGSSGGNEQFF. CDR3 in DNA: TGCGCCAGCAGCCAAGACGGTAGTAGCGGGGGGAATGAGCAGTTCTTC.